This T cell receptor (beta chain) comes out of a study of shared clonotypes between healthy human individuals (dated by TCRdb to 2018 to 2021). Background for the entire study: A couple of women and a few men aged 18 to 49 years were included in the cohort. Leukapheresis yielded between about 0.85 and 9.5 billion PBMCs per donor. Different laboratories and diverse techniques were used to prepare libraries and sequence TCR repertoires, to increase sequencing depth and limit assay-specific biases. The study deeply sequenced blood TCR repertoires of five healthy adults to estimate repertoire size and the extent of clonotype sharing between individuals. For each donor, CD4 naive and CD4 memory were each run on three plates, CD8 naive on two plates, and CD8 memory on one plate. General study outcomes and caveats: Because the study included a small number of donors, the genetic and exposure-history diversity represented was limited. Compared with non-shared clonotypes, clonotypes shared by all four sorted-subset donors had higher generation probabilities. Sampling was limited to blood, and TCR repertoires in tissue likely differ from TCR repertoires in blood. Based on pairwise subsampling, the degree of clonotype sharing among donors was expected to be affected by sequencing depth. Naive subsets generally had larger estimated clonotype richness than memory subsets. Across a few donors, about 4.5% of naive CD4, 3% to 3.5% of naive CD8, roughly 2.3% of memory CD4, and roughly 0.41% of memory CD8 clonotypes were shared. Rarefaction of sorted-subset datasets indicated incomplete sequencing despite the large sequencing depth.

Using the deep immunoSEQ assay, multiplex PCR amplified TCR CDR3 regions from genomic DNA. Genomic DNA extracted from each cell subset was distributed evenly over all wells of several immunoSEQ 96-well plates, and each plate served as one replicate. For sorted subsets, each replicate PCR was loaded with 200 to 250 ng genomic DNA, equivalent to 25,000 to 35,000 T cell genomes. The purified libraries were quantified using a Qubit 3.0 fluorometer, sized with a Bioanalyzer 2100, and then quantified again using the KAPA Library Quantification kit. Every immunoSEQ 96-well plate was sequenced on a separate single-read 150-cycle Illumina NextSeq 550 flow cell. From the authors' description of their analysis: Because the immunoSEQ output held only junctional sequences and lacked quality scores, the filtering could not match the filtering applied to full-length reads. To assign V/J genes and CDR3, sequences were annotated against IMGT germline references using PyIR, a Python wrapper for IgBLAST v1.9. Reads with weak V/J assignments (E-value above 1e-6), missing CDR3, stop codons, out-of-frame junctions, or ambiguous translated residues were removed. V3J clonotypes were defined as sequences sharing the same inferred V gene, J gene, and CDR3 amino acid sequence. The percentage overlap between two repertoires was calculated by dividing the number of shared unique clonotypes by the size of the smaller repertoire. Repertoire richness was assessed with RTK rarefaction, the Chao1 estimator, and Recon v2.1 estimates of unobserved clonotypes. Generation probabilities for all TCRbeta clonotypes obtained by the gDNA method from several donors were computed using OLGA. In TCRdb, the immuneACCESS table is reduced to in-frame sequences with V and J assigned. These tables do not hold every clone; where another copy was compared, an unresolved V gene accounts for under half, and the others remain unexplained. From that table come the V and J calls and clone size; the DNA was used to work out D and trimming. This sample comprises hundreds of thousands of clones, around 73% of them detected only once. The top ten clones comprise about 1.8% of the sample.

Healthy HIV-negative adults with no recently reported acute infections or vaccinations were included as donors. Only Caucasian adults living in Nashville, Tennessee, USA were represented among the donors. CD4+ T cells were enriched through magnetic negative selection, after which naive cells were positively selected on CD45RA and the remaining negative fraction served as the memory subset. Blood was collected by leukapheresis, and PBMCs were isolated by Ficoll-Histopaque density gradient centrifugation and then cryopreserved in liquid nitrogen vapor phase. Analytical flow cytometry was used to check the purity and quantity of every magnetically sorted T cell population. Genomic DNA was isolated from each sorted fraction and quantified by UV absorbance on a Nanodrop 2000c. From the cysteine through the phenylalanine, the CDR3 covers 15 amino acids. CDR3 DNA only is kept here, 45 bases in frame from base 1. V is reduced by 6 bases and J by 4 bases, leaving a spacing of 19 bases between them. CDR1 and CDR2 are read off the germline V gene as MNHNS and SASEGT.

With respect to this clone: The antigen it recognizes is unknown. Base qualities are not recorded, but no much larger clone differs from it by a single base.

The receptor was derived from a woman in her twenties or thirties in good health. Sequencing was done on a sample of memory CD4+ T cells sorted from blood. The cell subset or site label on this specimen signifies: CD45RA-negative fraction. The rearrangement joined TRBV6-1 to TRBJ2-7, with TRBD2 as a weak D call on 5 bases. The bases are TGTGCCAGCAGCTACGGACTTAACAGCCCTTACGAGCAGTACTTC. Its translation is CASSYGLNSPYEQYF.